Sequencing of this TCR beta chain was carried out in a study of blood T cell repertoires in COVID-19. As for the study in general: T cells, B-cell-depleted T cells, or PBMCs provided the cDNA or gDNA that served as material.

This clone showed up just a few times. TCRdb's table, derived via immunoSEQ multiplex PCR, lists solely in-frame clones and lacks some. The sample includes 200,000 or so clones, roughly 84% seen only once; the top ten take roughly 18%. Germline loops: CDR1 SGHKS, CDR2 YYEKEE (reference sequence). Trimming cost V 2 bases and J 8 bases; bases outside gene matches: 9. The CDR3 contains 16 residues. J is TRBJ1-6 and V is TRBV5-5, with 8 bases matching TRBD1. This TCR was recovered from a person aged 70 to 85 with COVID-19, enrolled during active disease. Sequencing was performed on peripheral blood. This chain's CDR3 is CASSFLDRAGDSPLHF. The DNA for the CDR3 is TGTGCCAGCAGCTTCCTGGACAGGGCGGGCGATTCACCCCTCCACTTT.